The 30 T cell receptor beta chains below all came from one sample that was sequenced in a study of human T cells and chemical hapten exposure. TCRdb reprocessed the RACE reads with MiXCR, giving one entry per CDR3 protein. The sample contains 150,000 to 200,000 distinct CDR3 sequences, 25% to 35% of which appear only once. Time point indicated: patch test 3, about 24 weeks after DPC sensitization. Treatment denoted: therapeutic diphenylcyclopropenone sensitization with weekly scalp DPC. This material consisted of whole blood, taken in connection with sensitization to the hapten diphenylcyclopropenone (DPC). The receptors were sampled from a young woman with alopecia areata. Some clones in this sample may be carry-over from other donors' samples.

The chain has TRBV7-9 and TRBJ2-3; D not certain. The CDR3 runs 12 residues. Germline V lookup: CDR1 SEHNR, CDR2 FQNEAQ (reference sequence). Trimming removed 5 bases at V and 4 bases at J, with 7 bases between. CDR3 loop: CASSRNPDTQYF. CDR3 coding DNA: TGTGCCAGCAGCAGAAACCCAGATACGCAGTATTTT.

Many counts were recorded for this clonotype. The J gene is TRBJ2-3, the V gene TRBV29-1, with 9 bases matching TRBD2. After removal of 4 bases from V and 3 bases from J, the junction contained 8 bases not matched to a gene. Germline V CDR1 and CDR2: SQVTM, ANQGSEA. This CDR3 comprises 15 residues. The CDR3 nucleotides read TGCAGCGTTGGGGGCCTAGCGGGGTTTACAGATACGCAGTATTTT. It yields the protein CSVGGLAGFTDTQYF.

DNA for the CDR3: TGTGCCAGCAGCACTTTAAGGACTAGCGGAAAAGAGACCCAGTACTTC. It is translated as CASSTLRTSGKETQYF. The chain uses TRBV7-9 and TRBJ2-5; TRBD2 aligns across 10 bases. CDR1 is SEHNR and CDR2 is FQNEAQ in the germline V gene (reference sequence). V trimming: 5 bases; J trimming: 3 bases; junction bases outside the gene matches: 9. This CDR3 has 16 residues.

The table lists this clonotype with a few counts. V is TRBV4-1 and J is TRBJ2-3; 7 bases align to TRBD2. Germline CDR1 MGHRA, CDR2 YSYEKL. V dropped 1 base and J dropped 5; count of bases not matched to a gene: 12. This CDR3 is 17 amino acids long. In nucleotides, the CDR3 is TGCGCCAGCAGCCAAGTAGCTTGGGGGGGGAAAGGAGATACGCAGTATTTT. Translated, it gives CASSQVAWGGKGDTQYF.

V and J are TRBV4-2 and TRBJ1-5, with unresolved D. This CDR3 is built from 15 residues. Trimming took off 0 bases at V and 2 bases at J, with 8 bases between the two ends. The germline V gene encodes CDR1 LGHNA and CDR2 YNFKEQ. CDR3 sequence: CASSQEGVGNQPQHF. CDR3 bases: TGTGCCAGCAGCCAAGAGGGTGTGGGCAATCAGCCCCAGCATTTT.

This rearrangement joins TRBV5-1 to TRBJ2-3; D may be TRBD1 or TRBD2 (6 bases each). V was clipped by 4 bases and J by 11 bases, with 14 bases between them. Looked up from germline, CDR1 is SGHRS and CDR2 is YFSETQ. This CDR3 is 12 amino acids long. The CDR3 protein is CASSPRGAKQYF. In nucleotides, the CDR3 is TGCGCCAGCAGCCCAAGGGGGGCAAAGCAGTATTTT.

The CDR3 nucleotides read TGCAGTGCTCCCCTGGGGAGCGGGGTTGGGGCAGATACGCAGTATTTT. It is translated as CSAPLGSGVGADTQYF. The chain is built from TRBV20-1 and TRBJ2-3; 7 nucleotides line up with TRBD2. CDR1 and CDR2 from the germline V gene are DFQATT and SNEGSKA (reference sequence). V dropped 5 bases and J dropped 4; count of bases not matched to a gene: 15. The CDR3 consists of 16 residues.

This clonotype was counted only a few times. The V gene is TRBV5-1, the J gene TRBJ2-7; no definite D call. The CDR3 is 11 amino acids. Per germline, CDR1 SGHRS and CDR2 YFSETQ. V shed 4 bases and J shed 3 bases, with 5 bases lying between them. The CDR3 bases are TGCGCCAGCAGCGGTCTCTACGAGCAGTACTTC. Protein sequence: CASSGLYEQYF.

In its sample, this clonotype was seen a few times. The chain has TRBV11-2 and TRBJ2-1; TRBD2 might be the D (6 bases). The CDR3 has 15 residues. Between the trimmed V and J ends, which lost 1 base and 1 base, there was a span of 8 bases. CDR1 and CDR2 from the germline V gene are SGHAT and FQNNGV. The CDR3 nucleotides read TGTGCCAGCAGCTTAGGCCTAGCGTCCTACAATGAGCAGTTCTTC. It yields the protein CASSLGLASYNEQFF.

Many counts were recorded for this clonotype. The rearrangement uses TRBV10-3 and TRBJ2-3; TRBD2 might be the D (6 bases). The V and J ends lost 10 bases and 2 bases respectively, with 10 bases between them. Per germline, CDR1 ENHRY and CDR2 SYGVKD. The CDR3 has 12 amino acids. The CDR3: CATAGLTDTQYF. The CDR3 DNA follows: TGTGCCACCGCGGGGCTCACAGATACGCAGTATTTT.

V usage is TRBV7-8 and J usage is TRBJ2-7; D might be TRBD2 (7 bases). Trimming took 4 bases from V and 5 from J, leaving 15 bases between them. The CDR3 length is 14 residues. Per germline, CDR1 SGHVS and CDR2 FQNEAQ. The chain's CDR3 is CASSSGRGADEQYF. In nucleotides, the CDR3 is TGTGCCAGCAGCTCCGGCCGGGGGGCGGACGAGCAGTACTTC.

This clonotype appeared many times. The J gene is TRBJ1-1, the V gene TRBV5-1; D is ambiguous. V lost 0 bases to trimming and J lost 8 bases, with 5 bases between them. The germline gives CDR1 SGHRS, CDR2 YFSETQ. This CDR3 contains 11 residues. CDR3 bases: TGCGCCAGCAGCTTGGGCCCGGAAGCTTTCTTT. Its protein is CASSLGPEAFF.

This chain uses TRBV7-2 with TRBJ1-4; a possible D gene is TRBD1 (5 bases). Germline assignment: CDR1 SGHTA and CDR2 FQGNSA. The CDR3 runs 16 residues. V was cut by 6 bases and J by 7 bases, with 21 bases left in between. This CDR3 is CASSLFGGRVGEKLFF. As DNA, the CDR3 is TGTGCCAGCAGTCTATTCGGTGGCAGGGTGGGTGAAAAACTGTTTTTT. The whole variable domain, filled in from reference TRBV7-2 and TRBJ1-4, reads GAGVSQSPSNKVTEKGKDVELRCDPISGHTALYWYRQSLGQGLEFLIYFQGNSAPDKSGLPSDRFSAERTGGSVSTLTIQRTQQEDSAVYLCASSLFGGRVGEKLFFGSGTQLSVL.

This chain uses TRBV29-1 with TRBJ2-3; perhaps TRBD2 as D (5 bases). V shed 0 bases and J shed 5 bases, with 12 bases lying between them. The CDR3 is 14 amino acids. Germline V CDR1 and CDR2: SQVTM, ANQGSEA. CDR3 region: CSVEDRKRRDTQYF. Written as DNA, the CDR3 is TGCAGCGTTGAAGATCGTAAGCGGAGAGATACGCAGTATTTT.

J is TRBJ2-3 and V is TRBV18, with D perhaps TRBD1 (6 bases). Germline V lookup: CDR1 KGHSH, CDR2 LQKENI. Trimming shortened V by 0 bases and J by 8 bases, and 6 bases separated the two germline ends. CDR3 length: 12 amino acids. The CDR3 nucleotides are TGTGCCAGCTCACCACCAGGGGGTACGCAGTATTTT. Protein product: CASSPPGGTQYF.

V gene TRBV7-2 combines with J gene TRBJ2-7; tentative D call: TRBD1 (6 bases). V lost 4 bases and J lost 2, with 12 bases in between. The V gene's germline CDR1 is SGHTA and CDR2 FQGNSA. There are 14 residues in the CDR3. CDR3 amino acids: CASSYSRTAYEQYF. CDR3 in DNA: TGTGCCAGCAGCTATAGTCGGACAGCCTACGAGCAGTACTTC.

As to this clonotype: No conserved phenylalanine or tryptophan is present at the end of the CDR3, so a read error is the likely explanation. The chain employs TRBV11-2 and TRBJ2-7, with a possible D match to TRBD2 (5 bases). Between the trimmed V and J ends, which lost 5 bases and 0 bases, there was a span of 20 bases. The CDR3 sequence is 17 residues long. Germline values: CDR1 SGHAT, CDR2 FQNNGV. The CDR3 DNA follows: TGTGCCAGCAGCCCTCTCTCGGGGTCTTGGAACTCCTACGAGCAGTACCTC. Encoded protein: CASSPLSGSWNSYEQYL.

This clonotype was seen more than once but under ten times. The CDR3 coding sequence is TGTGCCAGCAGCCAATTTATCGACAGGGGCACAGGACATGAGCAGTTCTTC. Its translation is CASSQFIDRGTGHEQFF. V and J are TRBV14 and TRBJ2-1; the match to TRBD1 covers 8 bases. J was trimmed by 8 bases and V by 2 bases; bases with no gene match: 14. Germline lookup yields CDR1 SGHDN and CDR2 FVKESK. The CDR3 loop spans 17 amino acids.

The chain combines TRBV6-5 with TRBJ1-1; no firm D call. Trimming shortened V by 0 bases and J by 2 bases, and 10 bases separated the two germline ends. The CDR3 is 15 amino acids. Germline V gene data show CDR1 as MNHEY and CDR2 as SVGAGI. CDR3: CASSYSMGPNTEAFF. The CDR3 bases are TGTGCCAGCAGTTACTCGATGGGTCCTAACACTGAAGCTTTCTTT.

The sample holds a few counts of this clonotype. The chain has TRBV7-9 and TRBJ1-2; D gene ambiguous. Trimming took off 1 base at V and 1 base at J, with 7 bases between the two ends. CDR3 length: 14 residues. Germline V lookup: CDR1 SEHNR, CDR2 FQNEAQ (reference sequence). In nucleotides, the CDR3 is TGTGCCAGCAGCTTAGGTCTAGATAACTATGGCTACACCTTC. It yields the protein CASSLGLDNYGYTF. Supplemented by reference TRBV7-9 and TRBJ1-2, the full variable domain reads DTGVSQNPRHKITKRGQNVTFRCDPISEHNRLYWYRQTLGQGPEFLTYFQNEAQLEKSRLLSDRFSAERPKGSFSTLEIQRTEQGDSAMYLCASSLGLDNYGYTFGSGTRLTVV.

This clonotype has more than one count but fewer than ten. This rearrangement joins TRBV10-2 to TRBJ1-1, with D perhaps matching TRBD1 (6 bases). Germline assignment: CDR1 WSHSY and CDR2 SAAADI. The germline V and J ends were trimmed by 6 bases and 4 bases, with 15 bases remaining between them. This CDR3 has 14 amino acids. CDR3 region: CASRDTGHGTEAFF. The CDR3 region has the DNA TGCGCCAGCAGGGACACGGGACATGGCACTGAAGCTTTCTTT.

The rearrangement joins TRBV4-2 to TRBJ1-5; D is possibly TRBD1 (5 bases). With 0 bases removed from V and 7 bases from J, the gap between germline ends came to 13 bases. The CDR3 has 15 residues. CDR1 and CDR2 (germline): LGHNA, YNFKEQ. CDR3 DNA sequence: TGTGCCAGCAGCCAAGAGTCTCGGGGCAGGCAGCCCCAGCATTTT. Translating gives CASSQESRGRQPQHF.

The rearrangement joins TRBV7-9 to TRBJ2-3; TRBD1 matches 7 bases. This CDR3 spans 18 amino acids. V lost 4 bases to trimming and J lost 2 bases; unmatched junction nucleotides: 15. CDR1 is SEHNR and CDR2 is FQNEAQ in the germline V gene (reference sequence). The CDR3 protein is CASSSKGAVVGSTDTQYF. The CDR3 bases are TGTGCCAGCAGCTCCAAGGGGGCGGTGGTAGGTTCCACAGATACGCAGTATTTT. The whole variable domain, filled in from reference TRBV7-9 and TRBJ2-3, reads DTGVSQNPRHKITKRGQNVTFRCDPISEHNRLYWYRQTLGQGPEFLTYFQNEAQLEKSRLLSDRFSAERPKGSFSTLEIQRTEQGDSAMYLCASSSKGAVVGSTDTQYFGPGTRLTVL.

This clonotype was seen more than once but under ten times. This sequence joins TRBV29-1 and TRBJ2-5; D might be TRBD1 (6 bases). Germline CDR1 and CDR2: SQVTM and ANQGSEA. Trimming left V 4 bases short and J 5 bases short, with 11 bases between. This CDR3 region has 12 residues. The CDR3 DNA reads TGCAGCGTTGTTGAGGGGGTGGAGACCCAGTACTTC. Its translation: CSVVEGVETQYF.

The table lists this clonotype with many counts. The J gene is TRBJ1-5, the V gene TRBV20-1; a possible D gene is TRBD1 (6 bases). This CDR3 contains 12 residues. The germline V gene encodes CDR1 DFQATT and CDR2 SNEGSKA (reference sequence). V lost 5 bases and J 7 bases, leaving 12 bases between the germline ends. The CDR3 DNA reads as TGCAGTGCTTCAGGGGTGGGGCAGCCCCAGCATTTT. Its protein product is CSASGVGQPQHF.

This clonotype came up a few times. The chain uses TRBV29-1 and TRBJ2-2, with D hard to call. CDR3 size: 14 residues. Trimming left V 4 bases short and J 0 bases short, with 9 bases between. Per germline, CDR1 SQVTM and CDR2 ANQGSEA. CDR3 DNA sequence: TGCAGCGTTGGACGCAGCGCGAACACCGGGGAGCTGTTTTTT. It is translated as CSVGRSANTGELFF.

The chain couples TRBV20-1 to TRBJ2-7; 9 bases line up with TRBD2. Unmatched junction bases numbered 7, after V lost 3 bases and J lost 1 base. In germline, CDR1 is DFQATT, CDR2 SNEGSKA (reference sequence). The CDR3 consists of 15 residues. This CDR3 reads CSASGTLAGSYEQYF. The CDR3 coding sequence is TGCAGTGCTAGTGGGACTCTAGCGGGGTCCTACGAGCAGTACTTC.

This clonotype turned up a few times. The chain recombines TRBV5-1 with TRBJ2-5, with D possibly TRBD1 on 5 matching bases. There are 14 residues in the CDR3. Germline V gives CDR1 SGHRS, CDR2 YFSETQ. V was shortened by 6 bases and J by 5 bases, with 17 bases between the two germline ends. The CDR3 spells CASTPLWGGETQYF. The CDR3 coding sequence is TGCGCCAGCACCCCCCTGTGGGGCGGCGAGACCCAGTACTTC. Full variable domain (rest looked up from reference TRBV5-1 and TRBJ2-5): KAGVTQTPRYLIKTRGQQVTLSCSPISGHRSVSWYQQTPGQGLQFLFEYFSETQRNKGNFPGRFSGRQFSNSRSEMNVSTLELGDSALYLCASTPLWGGETQYFGPGTRLLVL.

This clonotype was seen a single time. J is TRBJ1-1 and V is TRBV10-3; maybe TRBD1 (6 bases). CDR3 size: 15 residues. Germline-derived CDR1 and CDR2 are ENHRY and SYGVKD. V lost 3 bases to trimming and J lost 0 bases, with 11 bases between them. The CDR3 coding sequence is TGTGCCATCAGTGAACGGGACAACCTGAACACTGAAGCTTTCTTT. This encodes CAISERDNLNTEAFF.

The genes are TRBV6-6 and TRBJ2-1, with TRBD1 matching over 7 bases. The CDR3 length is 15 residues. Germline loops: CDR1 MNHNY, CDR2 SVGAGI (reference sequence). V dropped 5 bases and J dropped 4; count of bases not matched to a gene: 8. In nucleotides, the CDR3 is TGTGCCAGCAGTCCCCGGGACAGAGTGTACAATGAGCAGTTCTTC. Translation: CASSPRDRVYNEQFF.